This T cell receptor (beta chain) originates from a study of blood T cell repertoires in COVID-19. Study background: The origin of the acute and convalescent COVID-19 samples was the United States, Italy and Spain. Sources were T cells, B-cell-depleted T cells, or PBMCs; the material itself was cDNA or gDNA.

Original analysis: Estimation of nucleated cell counts relied on the amplification of reference gene primers. Using immunoSEQ multiplex PCR, the repertoire was profiled, and TCRdb retains in-frame clones only, with some absent. V, J and clone size are taken as reported in that table, and D and trimming were inferred from the DNA itself. This table has roughly 78,000 clones, about 89% appearing once. Losses at the gene ends were 5 bases for V and 2 bases for J; bases not matched to a gene: 6. This CDR3 spans 15 amino acids. Germline V gene data show CDR1 as SGHTA and CDR2 as FQGNSA. This sequence originates from a woman aged 55-75 years with acute or convalescent COVID-19. The V and J genes are TRBV7-2 and TRBJ2-7; TRBD1 agrees at 10 bases. Material: peripheral blood. This CDR3 reads CASSLDRGRPYEQYF. CDR3 bases: TGTGCCAGCAGCCTGGACAGGGGGAGACCCTACGAGCAGTACTTC.